This TCR beta chain emerged from a study of shared clonotypes between healthy human individuals. It was CD45RO-negative cells, positively selected for CCR7, that made up naive CD8 cells, with terminally differentiated effector memory CD45RA+ cells excluded. Recent acute infections and vaccinations were absent in the healthy HIV-negative adult donors. Study-wide results and limits: Shared clonotypes across all four donors exceeded non-shared ones in generation probability.

This table comes from immunoSEQ multiplex PCR, and its TCRdb copy is limited to in-frame clones, with some not included. The sample lists 700,000 to 950,000 clones; approximately 97% were seen once. Trimming removed 2 bases at V and 2 bases at J, with 10 bases between. The CDR3 has 14 residues. Germline V gene lookup returns CDR1 SGHRS and CDR2 YFSETQ. For this clone: No antigen is known for it.

The rearrangement uses TRBV5-1 and TRBJ1-1, with D tentatively TRBD1 (6 bases). Input material: naive CD8+ T cells sorted from blood. This TCR came from a man aged 30 to 45 in good health. CDR3 DNA sequence: TGCGCCAGCAGCTTCGGGACACCAAACACTGAAGCTTTCTTT. Amino acid sequence: CASSFGTPNTEAFF.